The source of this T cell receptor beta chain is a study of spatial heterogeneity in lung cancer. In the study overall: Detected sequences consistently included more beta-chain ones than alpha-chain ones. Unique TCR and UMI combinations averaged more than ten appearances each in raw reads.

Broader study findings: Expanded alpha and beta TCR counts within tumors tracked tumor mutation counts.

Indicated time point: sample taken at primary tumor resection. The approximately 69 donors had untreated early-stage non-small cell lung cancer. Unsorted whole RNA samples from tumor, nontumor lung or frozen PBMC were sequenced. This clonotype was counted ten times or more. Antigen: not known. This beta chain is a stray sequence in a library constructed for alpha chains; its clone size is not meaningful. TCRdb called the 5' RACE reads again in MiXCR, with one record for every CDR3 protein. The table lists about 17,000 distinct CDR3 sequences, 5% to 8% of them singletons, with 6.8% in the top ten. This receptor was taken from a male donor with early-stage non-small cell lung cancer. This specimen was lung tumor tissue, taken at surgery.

Here the CDR3 DNA reads TGTGCCAGCAGCTTGGTTGGGTTTTCGGCTTTCTTT. It specifies CASSLVGFSAFF. The V call is TRBV5-6, the J call TRBJ1-1; D unclear. The CDR3 runs to 12 residues. Trimming took 0 bases from V and 11 from J, leaving 11 bases between them. The germline V gene encodes CDR1 SGHDT and CDR2 YYEEEE.